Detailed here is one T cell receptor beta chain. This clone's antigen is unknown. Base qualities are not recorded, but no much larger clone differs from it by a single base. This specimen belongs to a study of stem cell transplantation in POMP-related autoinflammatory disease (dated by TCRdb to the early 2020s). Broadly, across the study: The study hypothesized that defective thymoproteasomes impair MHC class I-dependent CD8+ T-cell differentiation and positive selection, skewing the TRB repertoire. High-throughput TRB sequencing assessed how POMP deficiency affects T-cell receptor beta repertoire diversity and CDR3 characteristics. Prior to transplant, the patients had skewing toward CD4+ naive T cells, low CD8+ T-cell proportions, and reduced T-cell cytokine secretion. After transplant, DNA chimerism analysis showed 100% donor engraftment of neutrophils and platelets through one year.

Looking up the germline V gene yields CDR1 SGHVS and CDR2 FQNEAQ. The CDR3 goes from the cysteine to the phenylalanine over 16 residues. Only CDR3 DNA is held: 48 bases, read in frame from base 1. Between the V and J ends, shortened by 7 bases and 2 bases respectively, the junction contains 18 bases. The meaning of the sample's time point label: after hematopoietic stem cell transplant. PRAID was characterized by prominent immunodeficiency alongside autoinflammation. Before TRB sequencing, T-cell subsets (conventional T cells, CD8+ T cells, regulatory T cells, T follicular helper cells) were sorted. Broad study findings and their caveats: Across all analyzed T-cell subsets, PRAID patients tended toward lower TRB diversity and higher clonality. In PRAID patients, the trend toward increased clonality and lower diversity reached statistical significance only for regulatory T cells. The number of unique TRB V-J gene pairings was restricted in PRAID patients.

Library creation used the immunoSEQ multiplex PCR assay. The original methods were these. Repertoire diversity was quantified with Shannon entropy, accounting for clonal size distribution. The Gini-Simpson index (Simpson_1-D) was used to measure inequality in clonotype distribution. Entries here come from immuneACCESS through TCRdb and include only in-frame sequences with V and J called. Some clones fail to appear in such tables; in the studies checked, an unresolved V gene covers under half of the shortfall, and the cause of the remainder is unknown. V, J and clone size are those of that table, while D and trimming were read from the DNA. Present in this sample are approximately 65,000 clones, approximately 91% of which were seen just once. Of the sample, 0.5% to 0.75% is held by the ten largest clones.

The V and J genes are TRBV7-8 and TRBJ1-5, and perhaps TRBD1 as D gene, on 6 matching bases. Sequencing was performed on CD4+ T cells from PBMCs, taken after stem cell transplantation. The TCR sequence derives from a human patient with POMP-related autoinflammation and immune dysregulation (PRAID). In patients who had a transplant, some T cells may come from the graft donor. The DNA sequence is TGTGCCAGCACCGAAGACAGGATCTTCGGCAATCAGCCCCAGCATTTT. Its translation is CASTEDRIFGNQPQHF.